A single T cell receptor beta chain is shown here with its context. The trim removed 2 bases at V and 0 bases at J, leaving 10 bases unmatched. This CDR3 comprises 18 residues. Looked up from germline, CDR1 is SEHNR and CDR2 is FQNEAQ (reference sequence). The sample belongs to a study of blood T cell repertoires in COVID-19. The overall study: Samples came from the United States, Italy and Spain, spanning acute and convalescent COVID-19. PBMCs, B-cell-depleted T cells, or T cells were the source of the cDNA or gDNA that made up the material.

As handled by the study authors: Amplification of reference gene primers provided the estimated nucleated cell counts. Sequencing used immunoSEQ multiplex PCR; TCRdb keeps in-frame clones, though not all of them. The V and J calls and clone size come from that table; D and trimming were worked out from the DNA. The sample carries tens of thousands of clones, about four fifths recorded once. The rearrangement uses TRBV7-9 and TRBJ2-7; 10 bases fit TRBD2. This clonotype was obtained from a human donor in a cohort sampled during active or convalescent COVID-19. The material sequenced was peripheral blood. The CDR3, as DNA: TGTGCCAGCAGCTTAAGGGCTAGCGGGGGCCGGAGCTCCTACGAGCAGTACTTC. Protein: CASSLRASGGRSSYEQYF.